These 27 T cell receptor beta chains share one sample of origin, sequenced in a study of CD4 T cells in relation to SARS-CoV-2 and coronaviruses (dated by TCRdb to the early 2020s). CD4+ T cells from unexposed donors were collected before the COVID-19 pandemic (2011-2018). After roughly 11 days of culture, CD4+ T cells were isolated with the EasySep CD4+ T cell isolation kit. These receptors are not linked to any known antigen. Library generation was performed with the immunoSEQ multiplex PCR assay. TCRdb took over this immuneACCESS table, retaining in-frame rearrangements with V and J assigned. Such tables are incomplete; in checked studies, under half of the missing clones stem from an unresolved V gene, and the remainder is unexplained. In this sample the table shows about 12,000 clones, roughly 65% of which occur a single time. The top ten constitute around 7.6% of the sample. Sample: CD4+ T cells from PBMCs, cultured in vitro. The receptor source for this set is a human donor in good health.

The chain recombines TRBV3-1 (or the pseudogene TRBV3-2) with TRBJ2-1, with TRBD1 identical over 7 bases. After removal of 6 bases from V and 9 bases from J, the junction contained 5 bases not matched to a gene. In germline, CDR1 is LGHDT, CDR2 YNNKEL (reference sequence). There are 12 residues in the CDR3. The CDR3 DNA follows: TGTGCCAGCAGGCAGGGGGACGGTGAGCAGTTCTTC. Encoded protein: CASRQGDGEQFF.

The rearrangement uses TRBV7-9 and TRBJ1-1; 8 nucleotides match TRBD1. With V trimmed by 3 bases and J by 6 bases, 9 bases remained unmatched. Germline loops: CDR1 SEHNR, CDR2 FQNEAQ (reference sequence). This CDR3 has 15 residues. Written as DNA, the CDR3 is TGTGCCAGCAGCTTCGGGGTTGACAGGGGCTCTGAAGCTTTCTTT. As protein: CASSFGVDRGSEAFF.

V gene TRBV5-1 combines with J gene TRBJ2-1; 11 nucleotides align to TRBD2. The CDR3 totals 16 residues. Germline V gene lookup returns CDR1 SGHRS and CDR2 YFSETQ. The V segment lost 4 bases and the J segment 6 bases; nucleotides outside the gene matches: 9. This chain's CDR3 is CASSIRTSGLSNEQFF. The CDR3 nucleotides read TGCGCCAGCAGCATACGGACTAGCGGGTTAAGCAATGAGCAGTTCTTC. Complete variable domain (other parts from reference TRBV5-1 and TRBJ2-1): KAGVTQTPRYLIKTRGQQVTLSCSPISGHRSVSWYQQTPGQGLQFLFEYFSETQRNKGNFPGRFSGRQFSNSRSEMNVSTLELGDSALYLCASSIRTSGLSNEQFFGPGTRLTVL.

The V and J genes are TRBV18 and TRBJ2-7; TRBD1 agrees at 8 bases. Trimming removed 0 bases from V and 1 base from J; junction bases left unmatched: 2. CDR1 and CDR2 from the germline V gene are KGHSH and LQKENI. The CDR3 sequence is 15 residues long. For the CDR3, the DNA is TGTGCCAGCTCACCACCGGGACAGGTATCCTACGAGCAGTACTTC. Translating gives CASSPPGQVSYEQYF.

The gene calls are TRBV6-5 and TRBJ1-1; D call uncertain. Germline CDR1 MNHEY, CDR2 SVGAGI. This CDR3 contains 10 residues. The ends were cut back, 2 bases at V and 5 bases at J, with 0 bases in the middle. CDR3 in amino acids: CASSYTEAFF. Written as DNA, the CDR3 is TGTGCCAGCAGTTACACTGAAGCTTTCTTT.

This chain links TRBV19 with TRBJ1-1, with D possibly TRBD1 on 5 matching bases. CDR3 size: 16 residues. V lost 6 bases, J lost 7 bases, and 24 bases lay in between. The germline V gene encodes CDR1 LNHDA and CDR2 SQIVND (reference sequence). CDR3 amino acids: CASRPLVRAGWSEAFF. The CDR3 nucleotides are TGTGCCAGTAGACCTCTGGTCCGGGCAGGGTGGAGTGAAGCTTTCTTT.

This clone has a handful of counts. The J gene is TRBJ2-5, the V gene TRBV2; perhaps TRBD1 as D (5 bases). Germline assignment: CDR1 SNHLY and CDR2 FYNNEI. CDR3 length equals 14 residues. V lost 8 bases, J lost 2 bases, and 15 bases lay in between. The CDR3 loop is CASSGAAEQETQYF. CDR3 sequence (DNA): TGTGCCAGCTCTGGGGCCGCAGAACAAGAGACCCAGTACTTC.

This sequence joins TRBV6-1 and TRBJ1-5; unclear D gene. Looked up from germline, CDR1 is MNHNS and CDR2 is SASEGT. V was shortened by 1 base and J by 0 bases, with 4 bases between the two germline ends. This CDR3 has 14 amino acids. CDR3 loop: CASSEVGSNQPQHF. The CDR3 DNA follows: TGTGCCAGCAGTGAAGTTGGTAGCAATCAGCCCCAGCATTTT.

CDR3 loop: CASSRHQPGQNSGAFF. For the CDR3, the DNA is TGTGCCAGCAGTCGCCATCAACCGGGGCAAAACTCGGGGGCTTTCTTT. V usage is TRBV28 and J usage is TRBJ1-1; the D gene is possibly TRBD1 (5 bases). The germline gives CDR1 MDHEN, CDR2 SYDVKM. This CDR3 is built from 16 residues. Between the trimmed V and J ends, which lost 5 bases and 11 bases, there was a span of 27 bases.

The CDR3 region is CASSATGLRAEAFF. CDR3 nucleotide sequence: TGTGCCAGCAGCGCCACGGGACTTAGGGCTGAAGCTTTCTTT. The rearrangement joins TRBV6-1 to TRBJ1-1, with D maybe TRBD1 (5 bases). The CDR3 is made up of 14 amino acids. CDR1 MNHNS and CDR2 SASEGT come from the germline V gene. Trimming stripped 6 bases from V and 6 bases from J, with 17 bases between.

This clone was seen only a few times. The rearrangement uses TRBV7-8 and TRBJ1-3; D not certain. V dropped 7 bases and J dropped 0 bases, with 16 bases sitting between them. Germline V gives CDR1 SGHVS, CDR2 FQNEAQ. The CDR3 covers 16 residues. The CDR3: CASIRKIRISGNTIYF. The CDR3 DNA follows: TGTGCCAGCATCCGAAAGATCCGAATCTCTGGAAACACCATATATTTT. The full variable domain, completed using reference TRBV7-8 and TRBJ1-3, is GAGVSQSPRYKVAKRGQDVALRCDPISGHVSLFWYQQALGQGPEFLTYFQNEAQLDKSGLPSDRFFAERPEGSVSTLKIQRTQQEDSAVYLCASIRKIRISGNTIYFGEGSWLTVV.

The chain has TRBV2 and TRBJ2-7; 7 nucleotides match TRBD1. The V and J ends lost 1 base and 6 bases, in that order; junction bases with no gene match: 9. The CDR3 sequence is 15 residues long. Germline V CDR1 and CDR2: SNHLY, FYNNEI. CDR3 in DNA: TGTGCCAGCAGTGAAGAGGTCACAGGGGCGGCCGAGCAGTACTTC. Protein product: CASSEEVTGAAEQYF.

The J gene is TRBJ1-1, the V gene TRBV19; D is perhaps TRBD1 (6 bases). Per the germline V gene, CDR1 is LNHDA and CDR2 is SQIVND (reference sequence). The CDR3 extends over 14 amino acids. The V end was cut by 1 base, the J end by 1 base, with 7 bases between. This CDR3 reads CASSIVGQNTEAFF. CDR3 sequence (DNA): TGTGCCAGTAGTATAGTGGGACAGAACACTGAAGCTTTCTTT.

The chain has TRBV3-1 (or the pseudogene TRBV3-2) and TRBJ2-7, with D possibly TRBD2 on 6 matching bases. Per germline, CDR1 LGHDT and CDR2 YNNKEL (reference sequence). V lost 0 bases and J 0 bases, leaving 12 bases between the germline ends. This CDR3 contains 16 residues. The CDR3 protein is CASSQDAATSSYEQYF. CDR3 DNA: TGTGCCAGCAGCCAAGATGCGGCGACTAGCTCCTACGAGCAGTACTTC.

The chain combines TRBV11-2 with TRBJ2-3; D is ambiguous. The CDR3 loop spans 12 amino acids. Trimming pared 4 bases from V and 0 bases from J, leaving 2 bases between. Germline V CDR1 and CDR2: SGHAT, FQNNGV. In DNA, the CDR3 is TGTGCCAGCAGCTATAGCACAGATACGCAGTATTTT. Protein product: CASSYSTDTQYF. Full variable domain (remainder filled in from reference TRBV11-2 and TRBJ2-3): EAGVAQSPRYKIIEKRQSVAFWCNPISGHATLYWYQQILGQGPKLLIQFQNNGVVDDSQLPKDRFSAERLKGVDSTLKIQPAKLEDSAVYLCASSYSTDTQYFGPGTRLTVL.

V and J are TRBV27 and TRBJ2-7; TRBD2 matches 11 bases. Germline V lookup: CDR1 MNHEY, CDR2 SMNVEV (reference sequence). CDR3 length: 16 residues. Losses at the gene ends were 0 bases for V and 1 base for J; bases not matched to a gene: 2. DNA for the CDR3: TGTGCCAGCAGTTTATCTGGGACTAGCGGTTCCTACGAGCAGTACTTC. Protein product: CASSLSGTSGSYEQYF.

This clone appeared a few times. Here the CDR3 DNA reads TGTGCCAGCAGCTTATTATCCGGGGGCTCTGGAAACACCATATATTTT. Translation gives CASSLLSGGSGNTIYF. The chain employs TRBV7-3 and TRBJ1-3; weak D call: TRBD1 (5 bases). The germline V gene encodes CDR1 SGHTA and CDR2 FQGTGA. V gave up 2 bases and J gave up 0 bases, with 11 bases separating them. This CDR3 contains 16 residues.

This chain connects TRBV11-2 to TRBJ1-1; 10 nucleotides line up with TRBD1. The ends lost 6 bases at V and 3 bases at J; junction bases unmatched: 19. Germline CDR1 and CDR2: SGHAT and FQNNGV. The CDR3 contains 19 residues. In nucleotides, the CDR3 is TGTGCCAGCAGACAACCTTTTCCAACGCGGGACAGGGGACACACTGAAGCTTTCTTT. It is translated as CASRQPFPTRDRGHTEAFF.

This clone has a handful of counts. This chain connects TRBV19 to TRBJ1-5; D remains unclear. V lost 6 bases and J 0 bases, leaving 9 bases between the germline ends. Germline V gene lookup returns CDR1 LNHDA and CDR2 SQIVND (reference sequence). There are 14 residues in the CDR3. The CDR3 nucleotides read TGTGCCAGTAGGCGAGAGACTAGCAATCAGCCCCAGCATTTT. Amino acid sequence: CASRRETSNQPQHF.

This rearrangement joins TRBV5-1 to TRBJ2-7, with D maybe TRBD1 (6 bases). This CDR3 contains 14 residues. Germline V gene data show CDR1 as SGHRS and CDR2 as YFSETQ. With 6 bases removed from V and 5 bases from J, the gap between germline ends came to 18 bases. Written as DNA, the CDR3 is TGCGCCAGCACCTCCGGGACACACAGCGACGAGCAGTACTTC. This gives the protein CASTSGTHSDEQYF.

V usage is TRBV27 and J usage is TRBJ2-7; 8 nucleotides match TRBD1. This CDR3 is 16 amino acids long. V lost 1 base, J lost 5 bases, and 10 bases stayed unmatched. Germline values: CDR1 MNHEY, CDR2 SMNVEV (reference sequence). The CDR3 nucleotides read TGTGCCAGCAGTTTATGGTCCGGGACAGGCATCCACGAGCAGTACTTC. Translated, it gives CASSLWSGTGIHEQYF.

This clone qualifies as large (0.1 to 1%). This chain links TRBV6-5 with TRBJ1-5, with D hard to call. V lost 5 bases and J lost 4, with 12 bases in between. CDR3 length: 14 residues. Germline lookup yields CDR1 MNHEY and CDR2 SVGAGI. The CDR3 region has the DNA TGTGCCAGCAGTACACTGGGCGGGAATCAGCCCCAGCATTTT. Encoded protein: CASSTLGGNQPQHF.

The J gene is TRBJ2-2, the V gene TRBV5-4, with 7 bases identical to TRBD2. Germline V CDR1 and CDR2: SGHNT, YYREEE (reference sequence). V was clipped by 4 bases and J by 6 bases; unmatched bases: 6. The CDR3 has 14 amino acids. CDR3 residues: CASSLAGGSGELFF. The CDR3, as DNA: TGTGCCAGCAGCCTCGCCGGGGGGTCCGGGGAGCTGTTTTTT.

The rearrangement links TRBV2 to TRBJ2-7, with 8 bases aligning to TRBD1. The germline V gene encodes CDR1 SNHLY and CDR2 FYNNEI. This CDR3 comprises 12 residues. V lost 6 bases and J lost 5; bases outside the gene matches: 3. CDR3 sequence reads: CASSGQGHEQYF. DNA for the CDR3: TGTGCCAGCAGCGGACAGGGCCACGAGCAGTACTTC. The full variable domain, completed using reference TRBV2 and TRBJ2-7, is EPEVTQTPSHQVTQMGQEVILRCVPISNHLYFYWYRQILGQKVEFLVSFYNNEISEKSEIFDDQFSVERPDGSNFTLKIRSTKLEDSAMYFCASSGQGHEQYFGPGTRLTVT.

This clone was observed a handful of times. J is TRBJ1-1 and V is TRBV12-3 or TRBV12-4; TRBD1 matches at 11 bases. This CDR3 spans 13 amino acids. J was trimmed by 5 bases and V by 9 bases; bases with no gene match: 5. The DNA for the CDR3 is TGTGCCAGTGTTGGGACAGGGGGAACTGAAGCTTTCTTT. As protein: CASVGTGGTEAFF.

V gene TRBV19 combines with J gene TRBJ2-5, with D tentatively TRBD1 (6 bases). The V gene's germline CDR1 is LNHDA and CDR2 SQIVND (reference sequence). This CDR3 contains 15 residues. V lost 6 bases and J lost 1, with 15 bases in between. The CDR3 sequence: CASSRTANPQETQYF. The CDR3 region has the DNA TGTGCCAGTAGCAGGACAGCGAACCCCCAAGAGACCCAGTACTTC.

The chain's CDR3 is CASSLERDYEQYF. The CDR3 DNA is TGCGCCAGCAGCTTGGAGCGGGATTACGAGCAGTACTTC. V is TRBV5-1 and J is TRBJ2-7; the match to TRBD2 covers 7 bases. Germline CDR1 reads SGHRS; CDR2 reads YFSETQ. The J segment lost 4 bases and the V segment lost 0 bases, leaving 1 base of the junction unmatched. CDR3 size: 13 residues. The entire variable domain, with the rest obtained from reference TRBV5-1 and TRBJ2-7, is as follows: KAGVTQTPRYLIKTRGQQVTLSCSPISGHRSVSWYQQTPGQGLQFLFEYFSETQRNKGNFPGRFSGRQFSNSRSEMNVSTLELGDSALYLCASSLERDYEQYFGPGTRLTVT.